What follows are 23 T cell receptor beta chains derived from one specimen sequenced in a study of CD8+CD57+ T cells in acquired aplastic anemia. Genomic DNA served as template for TCR beta VDJ and CDR3 profiling. TCRdb re-called the reads with MiXCR, one entry per CDR3 protein. Here the sample spans a few hundred thousand distinct CDR3 sequences, more than 25% being singletons. Before being chosen for sequencing, patients had shown CD8+CD57+ cell expansion by flow cytometry. Sequenced input: sorted CD4+, CD8+, or CD8+CD57+ T cells (not recorded which) from PBMCs. These receptors all stem from a human donor with aplastic anemia.

The genes are TRBV12-3 or TRBV12-4 and TRBJ2-1; D possibly matches TRBD1 or TRBD2 (5 bases each). V lost 5 bases and J lost 9, with 23 bases in between. The CDR3 extends over 16 amino acids. CDR3 DNA: TGTGCCAGCAGTCTCCTTGGGGCTAGCCCCATGAGTGAGCAGTTCTTC. This sequence encodes CASSLLGASPMSEQFF.

This clonotype occurred many times. The chain carries TRBV19 and TRBJ2-1; maybe TRBD1 (6 bases). Trimming took 5 bases from V and 8 from J, leaving 13 bases between them. The germline gives CDR1 LNHDA, CDR2 SQIVND (reference sequence). CDR3 size: 13 residues. CDR3 protein: CASSPDRIDEQFF. The CDR3 region has the DNA TGTGCCAGTAGTCCTGACAGGATCGATGAGCAGTTCTTC.

This sequence joins TRBV10-1 and TRBJ2-5, with D tentatively TRBD1 (6 bases). This CDR3 is built from 15 residues. Looked up from germline, CDR1 is WNHNN and CDR2 is SYGVQD (reference sequence). With 2 bases removed from V and 8 bases from J, the gap between germline ends came to 18 bases. The CDR3 coding sequence is TGCGCCAGCAGTGAGAGTAGGCAGGGGATCAGTACCCAGTACTTC. Its translation is CASSESRQGISTQYF.

There are a few counts of this clonotype. Possible read error: a much larger clone is one base away. The chain has TRBV2 and TRBJ1-4, with D unresolved. The CDR3 runs to 14 residues. Germline V CDR1 and CDR2: SNHLY, FYNNEI. The CDR3 DNA follows: TGTGCCAGCAGTGTTCGAGGGAGGGATGAAAAACTGGTTTTT. Residues: CASSVRGRDEKLVF.

This clonotype was seen repeatedly, ten times or more. V is TRBV7-2 and J is TRBJ1-6; D is unresolved. CDR1 and CDR2 from the germline V gene are SGHTA and FQGNSA. V was shortened by 5 bases and J by 11 bases, with 13 bases between the two germline ends. The CDR3 sequence is 13 residues long. The CDR3 spells CASSPGRTAPLHF. Written as DNA, the CDR3 is TGTGCCAGCAGCCCCGGGAGGACCGCACCCCTCCACTTT. Filled out from reference TRBV7-2 and TRBJ1-6, the complete variable domain reads GAGVSQSPSNKVTEKGKDVELRCDPISGHTALYWYRQSLGQGLEFLIYFQGNSAPDKSGLPSDRFSAERTGGSVSTLTIQRTQQEDSAVYLCASSPGRTAPLHFGNGTRLTVT.

The genes are TRBV7-3 and TRBJ1-4; tentative D call: TRBD1 (5 bases). V lost 1 base and J 2 bases, leaving 11 bases between the germline ends. Germline CDR1 SGHTA, CDR2 FQGTGA. The CDR3 length is 16 residues. CDR3 sequence (DNA): TGTGCCAGCAGCTTAATGCCAGGGTTTACTAATGAAAAACTGTTTTTT. Amino acid sequence: CASSLMPGFTNEKLFF. Full variable domain (missing parts from reference TRBV7-3 and TRBJ1-4): GAGVSQTPSNKVTEKGKYVELRCDPISGHTALYWYRQSLGQGPEFLIYFQGTGAADDSGLPNDRFFAVRPEGSVSTLKIQRTERGDSAVYLCASSLMPGFTNEKLFFGSGTQLSVL.

With regard to this clonotype: A read error may be the cause here, since a much bigger clone is one base away. V and J are TRBV11-1 and TRBJ2-7; TRBD1 agrees at 9 bases. This CDR3 is built from 16 residues. Germline-derived CDR1 and CDR2 are SGHAT and FQDESV (reference sequence). The CDR3 loop reads CAGSSYGNRGHYEQYF. Here the CDR3 DNA reads TGTGCCGGCAGCTCTTACGGAAACAGGGGGCACTACGAGCAGTACTTC. Full variable domain (remainder filled in from reference TRBV11-1 and TRBJ2-7): EAEVAQSPRYKITEKSQAVAFWCDPISGHATLYWYRQILGQGPELLVQFQDESVVDDSQLPKDRFSAERLKGVDSTLKIQPAELGDSAMYLCAGSSYGNRGHYEQYFGPGTRLTVT.

The chain links TRBV7-3 to TRBJ2-2; D may be TRBD1 (6 bases). The CDR3 runs 14 residues. From germline, CDR1 is SGHTA and CDR2 FQGTGA. Trimming removed 6 bases at V and 4 bases at J, with 12 bases between. The CDR3 sequence is CASRLGAVTGELFF. The CDR3 nucleotides read TGTGCCAGCAGGCTGGGGGCGGTCACCGGGGAGCTGTTTTTT.

About this clonotype: Because the CDR3 is missing its conserved closing phenylalanine or tryptophan, this is likely a read error. The gene calls are TRBV20-1 and TRBJ1-2, with 11 nucleotides matching TRBD1. The CDR3 is made up of 15 amino acids. With V trimmed by 4 bases and J by 5 bases, 9 bases remained unmatched. Germline V gives CDR1 DFQATT, CDR2 SNEGSKA (reference sequence). The CDR3 is CSATGQGALGYGYTS. CDR3 bases: TGCAGTGCTACTGGACAGGGGGCGCTAGGGTATGGCTACACCTCC.

Ten or more counts support this clonotype. The chain carries TRBV19 and TRBJ1-1; possibly TRBD1 for D (6 bases). Germline values: CDR1 LNHDA, CDR2 SQIVND (reference sequence). The CDR3 totals 9 residues. Trimming took 8 bases from V and 8 from J, leaving 6 bases between them. The CDR3 loop reads CASGQEAFF. Written as DNA, the CDR3 is TGTGCCAGTGGACAGGAAGCTTTCTTT.

V is TRBV3-1 and J is TRBJ2-5, with 8 bases fitting TRBD1. The CDR3 is 13 amino acids. J lost 3 bases, V lost 8 bases, and 5 bases had no gene match. Germline V lookup: CDR1 LGHDT, CDR2 YNNKEL (reference sequence). The DNA for the CDR3 is TGTGCCAGCCCCATGGACAGGGAAGAGACCCAGTACTTC. Amino acids: CASPMDREETQYF.

This clonotype was found a few times. The J gene is TRBJ2-1, the V gene TRBV7-6, with 9 bases identical to TRBD1. The V gene end was trimmed by 2 bases and the J gene end by 4 bases; junction bases not matched to a gene: 6. Germline lookup yields CDR1 SGHVS and CDR2 FNYEAQ. The CDR3 length is 16 residues. This chain's CDR3 is CASSLRRDRDYNEQFF. DNA of the CDR3: TGTGCCAGCAGCTTACGCCGGGACAGGGATTACAATGAGCAGTTCTTC.

The table lists this clonotype with many counts. CDR3 in DNA: TGTGCCACCAGTGATTTGGGATATACGCAGTATTTT. It codes for CATSDLGYTQYF. The chain carries TRBV24-1 and TRBJ2-3; no reliable D call. CDR3 length equals 12 residues. The V gene lost 0 bases and the J gene lost 7 bases, with 4 bases spanning the gap. CDR1 KGHDR and CDR2 SFDVKD come from the germline V gene.

V gene TRBV4-2 combines with J gene TRBJ2-2, with 13 bases lining up with TRBD2. This CDR3 contains 17 residues. In germline, CDR1 is LGHNA, CDR2 YNFKEQ. Trimming cost V 4 bases and J 4 bases; bases outside gene matches: 6. CDR3 sequence: CASSLPTSGGTTGELFF. CDR3 DNA: TGTGCCAGCAGCCTCCCGACTAGCGGGGGGACCACCGGGGAGCTGTTTTTT.

The chain couples TRBV4-2 to TRBJ2-7, with D hard to call. V lost 5 bases to trimming and J lost 4 bases, with 12 bases between them. Per germline, CDR1 LGHNA and CDR2 YNFKEQ. There are 13 residues in the CDR3. Here the CDR3 DNA reads TGTGCCAGCAGCACCGCCAGGTCTTACGAGCAGTACTTC. Translation: CASSTARSYEQYF.

J is TRBJ2-6 and V is TRBV9, with D perhaps TRBD1 (5 bases). Trimming shortened V by 4 bases and J by 2 bases, and 22 bases separated the two germline ends. The V gene's germline CDR1 is SGDLS and CDR2 YYNGEE. The CDR3 loop spans 19 amino acids. CDR3 protein: CASSPSPAGQGTGANVLTF. Here the CDR3 DNA reads TGTGCCAGCAGCCCATCCCCGGCAGGGCAGGGAACTGGGGCCAACGTCCTGACTTTC.

V usage is TRBV11-2 and J usage is TRBJ2-7; possibly TRBD2 for D (5 bases). V lost 5 bases and J 7 bases, leaving 15 bases between the germline ends. Germline CDR1 is SGHAT and CDR2 is FQNNGV. This CDR3 is built from 13 residues. The CDR3 loop reads CASSQIWTGEQYF. CDR3 nucleotide sequence: TGTGCCAGCAGCCAAATTTGGACGGGAGAGCAGTACTTC.

This clonotype was detected many times. The chain carries TRBV19 and TRBJ1-1; D ambiguous. V was clipped by 5 bases and J by 8 bases, with 12 bases between them. Per the germline V gene, CDR1 is LNHDA and CDR2 is SQIVND (reference sequence). This CDR3 spans 12 amino acids. Here the CDR3 reads CASSPSGMEAFF. CDR3 bases: TGTGCCAGTAGTCCGAGCGGCATGGAAGCTTTCTTT. The full variable domain, in which reference TRBV19 and TRBJ1-1 provide the parts outside the CDR3, is DGGITQSPKYLFRKEGQNVTLSCEQNLNHDAMYWYRQDPGQGLRLIYYSQIVNDFQKGDIAEGYSVSREKKESFPLTVTSAQKNPTAFYLCASSPSGMEAFFGQGTRLTVV.

The chain links TRBV9 to TRBJ2-2; D unresolved. V was trimmed by 0 bases and J by 3 bases, leaving 3 bases between them. Per the germline V gene, CDR1 is SGDLS and CDR2 is YYNGEE. The CDR3 contains 13 residues. The CDR3 loop is CASSVADTGELFF. Here the CDR3 DNA reads TGTGCCAGCAGCGTAGCTGACACCGGGGAGCTGTTTTTT. The entire variable domain, with the rest obtained from reference TRBV9 and TRBJ2-2, is as follows: DSGVTQTPKHLITATGQRVTLRCSPRSGDLSVYWYQQSLDQGLQFLIQYYNGEERAKGNILERFSAQQFPDLHSELNLSSLELGDSALYFCASSVADTGELFFGEGSRLTVL.

On this clonotype: This clone may be a read error of a much larger clone one base away. This chain connects TRBV10-3 to TRBJ1-2; 10 nucleotides line up with TRBD1. CDR3 length: 17 amino acids. Germline CDR1 is ENHRY and CDR2 is SYGVKD. The CDR3 bases are TGTGCCATCAGTGAGTCGACAGGGGGCCCATCTAACCATGGCTACACCTTC. Translated: CAISESTGGPSNHGYTF.

The gene calls are TRBV6-1 and TRBJ1-2, with 7 bases that match TRBD1. After removal of 6 bases from V and 4 bases from J, the junction contained 5 bases not matched to a gene. CDR1 MNHNS and CDR2 SASEGT come from the germline V gene. The CDR3 loop spans 13 amino acids. The CDR3 spells CASRVTGAYGYTF. DNA of the CDR3: TGTGCCAGCAGGGTCACAGGGGCCTATGGCTACACCTTC.

This clonotype was picked up many times. The chain has TRBV2 and TRBJ1-1; D is unclear. Germline CDR1 reads SNHLY; CDR2 reads FYNNEI. The CDR3 runs 15 residues. V shed 6 bases and J shed 0 bases, with 14 bases lying between them. CDR3 residues: CASRSGPLMNTEAFF. DNA for the CDR3: TGTGCCAGCAGATCCGGGCCACTCATGAACACTGAAGCTTTCTTT.

This clonotype was seen only a few times. The chain couples TRBV5-5 to TRBJ1-2; 7 nucleotides agree with TRBD1. Germline V CDR1 and CDR2: SGHKS, YYEKEE (reference sequence). V was pared by 4 bases and J by 0 bases, with 3 bases of the junction left unmatched. CDR3 length: 14 residues. CDR3 DNA sequence: TGTGCCAGCAGCCCGGACAGGTCTAACTATGGCTACACCTTC. Its translation: CASSPDRSNYGYTF.